A selection of T cell receptor beta chains follows, all from one sample in a study of T cell changes during pregnancy in multiple sclerosis. Sequencing used immunoSEQ multiplex PCR; TCRdb keeps in-frame clones, though not all of them. This table holds about 44,000 clones, about nine tenths found once. The specimen comprised CD4+ T cells from peripheral blood mononuclear cells, sampled in the first trimester of pregnancy. The receptors were gathered from a female donor with multiple sclerosis, enrolled in a pregnancy study. Both conserved end residues are part of each CDR3. A D gene is named only where the DNA matches it firmly. Not every row has a clone size; where given, it reads once, few, many or a size class.

D	V	size	J	DNA	CDR3
-	TRBV9	-	TRBJ2-3	TGTGCCAGCAGCGTAGTGGGCGCAGATACGCAGTATTTT	CASSVVGADTQYF
TRBD1	TRBV15	few	TRBJ2-7	TGTGCCACCAGCAGAGGGGACAGCTCCTACGAGCAGTACTTC	CATSRGDSSYEQYF
-	TRBV4-1	-	TRBJ2-7	TGCGCCAGCAGAGACGTGGGGGGTTATAGGTCCTACGAGCAGTACTTC	CASRDVGGYRSYEQYF
TRBD1	TRBV27	-	TRBJ1-2	TGTGCCAGCAGTTTATCCAGGACAGGGGGTTCTGGTGGCTACACCTTC	CASSLSRTGGSGGYTF
-	TRBV19	-	TRBJ2-7	TGTGCCAGTAGTATAATTGGGGACACTCGCTACGAGCAGTACTTC	CASSIIGDTRYEQYF
TRBD1	TRBV19	-	TRBJ2-4	TGTGCCAGTAGTCCAGGGGGACAGGGGTTGAGCATTCAGTACTTC	CASSPGGQGLSIQYF
-	TRBV5-4	once	TRBJ1-1	TGTGCCAGCAGCTTGCCAGGGCTGAACACTGAAGCTTTCTTT	CASSLPGLNTEAFF
TRBD2	TRBV28	-	TRBJ2-3	TGTGCCAGCAGTTCCCCACGCGGGAGGGGAAAGAGCACAGATACGCAGTATTTT	CASSSPRGRGKSTDTQYF
TRBD1	TRBV6-5	-	TRBJ1-6	TGTGCCAGCAGTTACCGGGGGGACAGGTCTAATTCACCCCTCCACTTT	CASSYRGDRSNSPLHF
TRBD1	TRBV10-3	few	TRBJ1-5	TGTGCCTCGTGGACAGGGAACTTCAATCAGCCCCAGCATTTT	CASWTGNFNQPQHF
-	TRBV5-1	-	TRBJ2-1	TGCGCCAGCAGCTTAGCCAATGAGCAGTTCTTC	CASSLANEQFF
TRBD1	TRBV29-1	-	TRBJ2-3	TGCAGCGTTCCCCGGACAGGGAGCACAGATACGCAGTATTTT	CSVPRTGSTDTQYF
TRBD1	TRBV2	-	TRBJ1-3	TGTGCCAGCAGCTCGGGACAGGCTGGAAACACCATATATTTT	CASSSGQAGNTIYF
-	TRBV6-5	-	TRBJ1-1	TGTGCCAGCAGGGACAAGGGGCTGAACACTGAAGCTTTCTTT	CASRDKGLNTEAFF
TRBD2	TRBV13	-	TRBJ2-2	TGTGCCAGCAGCCCCTTGGGACTAGCGGGCGGGACCGGGGAGCTGTTTTTT	CASSPLGLAGGTGELFF
TRBD1	TRBV4-3	-	TRBJ1-2	TGCGCCAGCAGCCAGGTACAGGGGGCGGGGGGCTACACCTTC	CASSQVQGAGGYTF
-	TRBV2	-	TRBJ2-2	TGTGCCAGCATCCGGGACTGGAACACCGGGGAGCTGTTTTTT	CASIRDWNTGELFF
-	TRBV11-3	-	TRBJ2-3	TGTGCCAGCAGCTCGGGGGACACAGATACGCAGTATTTT	CASSSGDTDTQYF
TRBD1	TRBV6-5	-	TRBJ2-7	TGTGCCAGCAGGAGACAGGGCCTCTCCTACGAGCAGTACTTC	CASRRQGLSYEQYF
TRBD2	TRBV7-6	-	TRBJ2-1	TGTGCCAGCAGCACGGGACTAGCGGAGAAGGGCAATGAGCAGTTCTTC	CASSTGLAEKGNEQFF
-	TRBV6-6	-	TRBJ2-1	TGTGCCAGCAGTGGACAGCGTGGTGAGCAGTTCTTC	CASSGQRGEQFF
TRBD2	TRBV19	-	TRBJ2-3	TGTGCCAGTAGCGGACTAGCGGGAGGGCCCTCGAGAGATACGCAGTATTTT	CASSGLAGGPSRDTQYF
-	TRBV5-5	few	TRBJ1-1	TGTGCCAGCAGCTTGGGTGACACCCTGAACACTGAAGCTTTCTTT	CASSLGDTLNTEAFF
TRBD2	TRBV5-1	-	TRBJ2-1	TGCGCCAGCAGCTTGGCCGGGGTAGCGGGGATGAATGAGCAGTTCTTC	CASSLAGVAGMNEQFF
TRBD2	TRBV7-8	-	TRBJ2-1	TGTGCCAGCAGCGTCCTTAGCGGGAGGTTCTACAATGAGCAGTTCTTC	CASSVLSGRFYNEQFF
TRBD1	TRBV6-5	-	TRBJ2-7	TGTGCCAGCAGGAGGACAGGGTCCTACGAGCAGTACTTC	CASRRTGSYEQYF
TRBD2	TRBV7-9	-	TRBJ2-3	TGTGCCAGCAGCCGACTTCTCGGACTAGCGGCCAGCACAGATACGCAGTATTTT	CASSRLLGLAASTDTQYF
-	TRBV11-3	-	TRBJ2-7	TGTGCCAGCAGCTTAGGAGACCGGGGCGAGCAGTACTTC	CASSLGDRGEQYF
-	TRBV19	once	TRBJ2-7	TGTGCCAGTAAAGAGTCCGGGGGAGCCGGCGAGCAGTACTTC	CASKESGGAGEQYF
-	TRBV6-1	once	TRBJ2-7	TGTGCCAGCAGTGACCACTCCTACGAGCAGTACTTC	CASSDHSYEQYF
TRBD2	TRBV19	-	TRBJ2-1	TGTGCCAGCCGACTAGCGGGAGGAAATGAGCAGTTCTTC	CASRLAGGNEQFF
-	TRBV19	-	TRBJ2-1	TGTGCCAGTAGTTGGAAGGGGAATGAGCAGTTCTTC	CASSWKGNEQFF
TRBD2	TRBV9	-	TRBJ2-3	TGTGCCAGCAGCGTAGGGGGCGGGAGGGGGACAGATACGCAGTATTTT	CASSVGGGRGTDTQYF
-	TRBV28	-	TRBJ2-7	TGTGCCAGCAGGGCACGGACAGACCTAGGCGAGCAGTACTTC	CASRARTDLGEQYF
TRBD1	TRBV2	-	TRBJ1-5	TGTGCCAGCAGTATCACAGGGGCTAATCAGCCCCAGCATTTT	CASSITGANQPQHF
-	TRBV5-4	-	TRBJ2-1	TGTGCCAGCAGCTTAGGACTACCAAGCTCCTACAATGAGCAGTTCTTC	CASSLGLPSSYNEQFF
-	TRBV4-2	-	TRBJ2-3	TGTGCCAGCAGCCAAGAAGGAGGCACAGATACGCAGTATTTT	CASSQEGGTDTQYF
-	TRBV29-1	-	TRBJ1-2	TGCAGCGTTGGAGGAACTAACTATGGCTACACCTTC	CSVGGTNYGYTF
TRBD1	TRBV28	-	TRBJ2-1	TGTGCCAGCAGTTCCCCCGGGACAGGGTGGGATGAGCAGTTCTTC	CASSSPGTGWDEQFF
-	TRBV28	-	TRBJ2-7	TGTGCCAGCAGAAACGACAGGGAGCAGTACTTC	CASRNDREQYF
-	TRBV18	once	TRBJ2-7	TGTGCCAGCTCACTTACACAGGATCCCTACGAGCAGTACTTC	CASSLTQDPYEQYF
-	TRBV27	-	TRBJ1-4	TGTGCCAGCAGCCAAGGGGGGGGCTTGGAAAAACTGTTTTTT	CASSQGGGLEKLFF
TRBD2	TRBV25-1	-	TRBJ2-7	TGTGCCAGCAGTCTTGGACTAGCGGATTACTACGAGCAGTATTTC	CASSLGLADYYEQYF
-	TRBV19	-	TRBJ1-4	TGTGCCAGTAGATCTCCAGGCCAGGTCCGGGAAAAACTGTTTTTT	CASRSPGQVREKLFF
TRBD2	TRBV7-9	once	TRBJ2-2	TGTGCCAGCAGCCCTCGGTCTAGCGGGGGCCCAGGCGGGGAGCTGTTTTTT	CASSPRSSGGPGGELFF
-	TRBV2	-	TRBJ2-1	TGTGCCAGCAGTGTCAGGCAGGGAAATGAGCAGTTCTTC	CASSVRQGNEQFF
TRBD1	TRBV27	-	TRBJ1-2	TGTGCCAGCAGGTACCGGGACAGGCCCTATGGCTACACCTTC	CASRYRDRPYGYTF
-	TRBV7-2	once	TRBJ1-1	TGTGCCAGCAGCTTAGTAGCAGGGCATAGCACTGAAGCTTTCTTT	CASSLVAGHSTEAFF
TRBD2	TRBV6-6	-	TRBJ2-5	TGTGCCACCGGGGGGGTAGGTCAGACCCAGTACTTC	CATGGVGQTQYF
TRBD2	TRBV28	-	TRBJ2-4	TGTGCCAGCAGTTTAGCGGGAGTATTGAACATTCAGTACTTC	CASSLAGVLNIQYF
TRBD2	TRBV27	-	TRBJ2-1	TGTGCCAGCAGTTTACCCTCACTAGCGGGAGTTGAGCAGTTCTTC	CASSLPSLAGVEQFF
TRBD2	TRBV19	-	TRBJ2-7	TGTGCCAGTAGCTCCTTAACTAGCGGGAACATGCAGCAGTACTTC	CASSSLTSGNMQQYF
-	TRBV4-1	-	TRBJ2-2	TGCGCCAGCAGCCAGGAGGTCGGGGAGCTGTTTTTT	CASSQEVGELFF
-	TRBV5-4	once	TRBJ2-7	TGTGCCAGCAGCTTGTTTGGCGGGAATACTATAACCTACGAGCAGTACTTC	CASSLFGGNTITYEQYF
-	TRBV2	-	TRBJ1-5	TGTGCCAGCAGTGTTGCAGGAATCAATCAGCCCCAGCATTTT	CASSVAGINQPQHF
-	TRBV29-1	-	TRBJ2-7	TGCAGCGTTGCACACAACGAGCAGTACTTC	CSVAHNEQYF
-	TRBV11-3	-	TRBJ2-3	TGTGCCAGCAGCTTAGGGAGGGAGTTCACAGATACGCAGTATTTT	CASSLGREFTDTQYF